The entry below gives a single T cell receptor beta chain sequence along with its context. No cognate antigen has been identified for it. No qualities accompany the bases; no much larger clone lies one base away. TCRbeta CDR3 regions were amplified from genomic DNA by means of the immunoSEQ Assay, a bias-controlled multiplex PCR. As for the original processing: Nucleated cell counts per sample were estimated from amplification of reference gene primers within the assay. To quantify the absolute abundance of each unique TCRbeta CDR3 rearrangement, sequence reads were collapsed and filtered. For each sample, productive Simpson clonality was calculated as the square root of Simpson's diversity index across productive rearrangements. TCRdb re-hosts the immuneACCESS table, in-frame sequences only. Its copies lack some clones; in the studies checked, an unresolved V gene accounts for under half of them, and the cause for the rest is not known. V and J calls and clone size are as listed in that table; D and trimming were resolved from the DNA. The sample yields some 460,000 clones; around 90% were counted once. Of the sample, 0.7% is held by the ten largest clones.

These data are taken from a study of blood T cell repertoires in COVID-19 (dated by TCRdb to 2018 to 2020). Notes on the research overall: Samples covering the acute and convalescent phases of COVID-19 were provided by collaborators in the United States, Italy and Spain. The material from the prospective study consisted of cDNA or gDNA derived from T cells, B-cell-depleted T cells, or PBMCs. The dataset comprised deeply sampled blood TCRbeta repertoires from subjects exposed to, actively infected with, or recovered from COVID-19. The repertoires were released in a freely available public database meant as a resource for research on the immune response to SARS-CoV-2. The samples were drawn from the first 160 participants of the ongoing ImmuneRACE study and from 1,254 subjects provided by 6 global collaborators. A de-identified subject ID, COVID-19 status, age in years and sex were almost always included in the sample metadata. HLA class I and class II types, where available, came from metadata supplied by the sample provider rather than from assay-based typing. The full study reports these points: The quantity of clinical and demographic metadata differed by source and by participant and was supplied without curation.

Here V drops 2 bases and J drops 0 bases, and the junction holds 8 bases not matched to any gene. Including the terminal cysteine and phenylalanine, the CDR3 comprises 18 residues. Of the read, only the CDR3 DNA is kept; its 54 bases are in frame from base 1. CDR1 and CDR2, per the germline V gene (reference sequence), are LGHDT and YNNKEL. In the prospective study, participants were about 18 to 95 years old, resided in 24 geographic areas of the United States, and were enrolled through a virtual design. In the prospective study, cohorts were assigned on the basis of participant-reported clinical history obtained from a screening survey and a study questionnaire. Recovered participants in ImmuneRACE Cohort 3 were defined as having two consecutive negative NP/OP PCR tests, clearance from a healthcare professional, or resolution of symptoms. Mobile phlebotomists in the prospective study collected whole blood, serum and a nasopharyngeal or oropharyngeal swab from every participant. Over an approximately 2-month period, participants in the prospective study had the option of providing additional blood draws and questionnaires. Before DNA extraction, prospective study blood samples were shipped either frozen or at room temperature.

The sequence was obtained from a woman aged 18 to 35 who had recovered from COVID-19. Source material: PBMCs or T cells enriched from blood (not recorded which). The sequence is built from TRBV3-1 (or the pseudogene TRBV3-2) and TRBJ2-1, and TRBD2 matches 9 of the central bases. The nucleotides read TGTGCCAGCAGCCAAAGACTAGCGGTATATAGCTCCTACAATGAGCAGTTCTTC. It translates as CASSQRLAVYSSYNEQFF.